The 13 T cell receptor beta chains presented below share a single source sample, sequenced in a study of blood T cell repertoires in COVID-19. Profiling relied on immunoSEQ multiplex PCR, and the TCRdb table lists in-frame clones only, not all of them. The sample yields about 150,000 clones, roughly nine tenths seen once. Sequencing was carried out using peripheral blood. These receptors came from a woman aged 55-70 years with active COVID-19.

The chain links TRBV5-1 to TRBJ2-1; 11 bases map to TRBD2. CDR1 and CDR2 from the germline V gene are SGHRS and YFSETQ. This CDR3 region has 16 residues. V was clipped by 6 bases and J by 5 bases; unmatched bases: 10. The CDR3, as DNA: TGCGCCAGCACCGCTTTAGCGGGAGGGAAAAACAATGAGCAGTTCTTC. It codes for CASTALAGGKNNEQFF.

This CDR3 reads CASSLDPKGSGSGYNEQFF. In DNA, the CDR3 is TGTGCCAGCAGCTTAGATCCCAAAGGAAGCGGGAGTGGTTACAATGAGCAGTTCTTC. The rearrangement uses TRBV11-2 and TRBJ2-1, with 8 positions matching TRBD2. The CDR3 is made up of 19 amino acids. In germline, CDR1 is SGHAT, CDR2 FQNNGV. V lost 0 bases, J lost 4 bases, and 14 bases stayed unmatched.

The chain is built from TRBV27 and TRBJ1-1; no definite D call. The V gene lost 1 base and the J gene lost 1 base, with 4 bases spanning the gap. CDR3 length: 13 amino acids. Germline CDR1 reads MNHEY; CDR2 reads SMNVEV (reference sequence). CDR3 amino acids: CASSLYRNTEAFF. The CDR3 region has the DNA TGTGCCAGCAGTTTATACAGGAACACTGAAGCTTTCTTT.

This chain connects TRBV11-3 to TRBJ2-2; 10 bases fit TRBD2. The CDR3 is 17 amino acids. From germline, CDR1 is SGHNT and CDR2 YENEEA. Germline trimming cut 5 bases from V and 0 bases from J; bases unmatched to any gene: 6. This chain's CDR3 is CASSPGTSAPNTGELFF. The CDR3 DNA sequence: TGTGCCAGCAGCCCGGGGACTAGCGCTCCGAACACCGGGGAGCTGTTTTTT.

V gene TRBV9 combines with J gene TRBJ2-7; D unresolved. Trimming removed 4 bases at V and 5 bases at J, with 7 bases between. The CDR3 is made up of 11 amino acids. In germline, CDR1 is SGDLS, CDR2 YYNGEE. The chain's CDR3 is CASSTYDEQYF. The CDR3 nucleotides are TGTGCCAGCAGCACTTATGACGAGCAGTACTTC.

This chain links TRBV6-5 with TRBJ2-7, with TRBD1 matching over 7 bases. CDR1 is MNHEY and CDR2 is SVGAGI in the germline V gene. After removal of 6 bases from V and 0 bases from J, the junction contained 8 bases not matched to a gene. The CDR3 sequence is 15 residues long. This CDR3 is CASRFFRTGSYEQYF. CDR3 sequence (DNA): TGTGCCAGCAGATTTTTCCGGACAGGCTCCTACGAGCAGTACTTC.

This clone has just one count. This sequence joins TRBV7-3 and TRBJ2-1; 11 nucleotides align to TRBD2. CDR3 length: 18 amino acids. Germline V gene lookup returns CDR1 SGHTA and CDR2 FQGTGA. V shed 1 base, J shed 7 bases, and the junction held 12 bases outside the gene matches. CDR3 nucleotide sequence: TGTGCCAGCAGCTTAAACCCCTGGGTAGCGGGAGGGAAAAATGAGCAGTTCTTC. Translated: CASSLNPWVAGGKNEQFF.

This clone showed up just once. V is TRBV9 and J is TRBJ2-3; TRBD2 matches 14 bases. After removal of 0 bases from V and 3 bases from J, the junction contained 9 bases not matched to a gene. The CDR3 length is 19 residues. CDR1 is SGDLS and CDR2 is YYNGEE in the germline V gene. The CDR3 reads CASSVEGTSGSPWTDTQYF. The CDR3 DNA reads TGTGCCAGCAGCGTAGAGGGGACTAGCGGGAGCCCCTGGACAGATACGCAGTATTTT.

In the case of this clone: The same CDR3 can be traced to other DNA sequences in this sample. J is TRBJ1-1 and V is TRBV6-5; the D gene is possibly TRBD1 (5 bases). Germline V lookup: CDR1 MNHEY, CDR2 SVGAGI. The CDR3 has 14 residues. With 2 bases removed from V and 2 bases from J, the gap between germline ends came to 9 bases. CDR3 in amino acids: CASSYVRGNTEAFF. The CDR3 bases are TGTGCCAGCAGTTACGTTAGGGGAAACACTGAAGCTTTCTTT.

The V gene is TRBV7-2, the J gene TRBJ2-2; TRBD2 matches at 8 bases. The J segment lost 6 bases and the V segment lost 7 bases, leaving 7 bases of the junction unmatched. The germline CDR1 and CDR2 sequences are SGHTA and FQGNSA. The CDR3 has 14 residues. The CDR3 reads CASILAGSSGELFF. The CDR3 bases are TGTGCCAGCATCCTAGCGGGTAGCTCCGGGGAGCTGTTTTTT.

The chain carries TRBV5-5 and TRBJ1-5, with a possible D match to TRBD1 (6 bases). The V gene's germline CDR1 is SGHKS and CDR2 YYEKEE (reference sequence). This CDR3 has 17 residues. Deletions cut 0 bases from V and 0 bases from J, with 13 bases between. The CDR3 bases are TGTGCCAGCAGCTTGGTGGGGGGGGCCTATAGCAATCAGCCCCAGCATTTT. This encodes CASSLVGGAYSNQPQHF.

To note about this clone: Distinct nucleotide sequences in the sample also encode this CDR3. The chain joins TRBV21-1 to TRBJ2-7; TRBD2, the table's D call, was not compared with the DNA. TRBV21-1 is flagged as a pseudogene. The CDR3 runs 13 residues. The CDR3 nucleotides read TGTGCCAGTAGCAGCCAAATCGGGGGCGAGCAGTACTTC. This gives the protein CASSSQIGGEQYF.

The chain uses TRBV6-2 or TRBV6-3 and TRBJ2-5, with TRBD2 matching over 9 bases. The V gene end was trimmed by 4 bases and the J gene end by 4 bases; junction bases not matched to a gene: 7. CDR1 is MNHEY and CDR2 is SVGEGT in the germline V gene. The CDR3 spans 15 residues. The CDR3 DNA is TGTGCCAGCAGTTTAGCGGGAGTCCCCCCAGAGACCCAGTACTTC. It translates to CASSLAGVPPETQYF.